One and the same sample provided the 19 T cell receptor beta chains below, sequenced in a study of blood T cell repertoires in COVID-19. TCRdb's copy holds only in-frame clones and misses some; the assay was immunoSEQ multiplex PCR. The sample has under 250,000 clones, more than 80% seen once. Material: peripheral blood. The receptors were sampled from a man aged 25 to 45 with COVID-19, enrolled during active disease.

This rearrangement joins TRBV4-2 to TRBJ2-2; D not resolved. Looked up from germline, CDR1 is LGHNA and CDR2 is YNFKEQ. This CDR3 spans 15 amino acids. The V end was cut by 0 bases, the J end by 3 bases, with 8 bases between. The CDR3 is CASSQEVADTGELFF. DNA for the CDR3: TGTGCCAGCAGCCAAGAAGTGGCAGACACCGGGGAGCTGTTTTTT.

The chain carries TRBV12-3 or TRBV12-4 and TRBJ1-2; D is undetermined. This CDR3 is built from 12 residues. V gave up 5 bases and J gave up 5 bases, with 9 bases separating them. CDR3 region: CASSIVRYGYTF. The CDR3 DNA reads as TGTGCCAGCAGTATAGTCCGTTATGGCTACACCTTC.

The gene calls are TRBV27 and TRBJ1-5; TRBD1 aligns across 11 bases. From germline, CDR1 is MNHEY and CDR2 SMNVEV (reference sequence). The J segment lost 10 bases and the V segment lost 7 bases, leaving 9 bases of the junction unmatched. This CDR3 has 14 amino acids. The CDR3, as DNA: TGTGCCAGCACTCACAATGGACAGGGGGCTCCCCAGCATTTT. This gives the protein CASTHNGQGAPQHF.

This clone was observed a handful of times. The junction does not match germline at one end; this may be a read error. V usage is TRBV7-9 and J usage is TRBJ2-7; 7 bases fit TRBD1. CDR1 is SEHNR, CDR2 FQNEAQ, per germline (reference sequence). The CDR3 covers 16 residues. CDR3 DNA: TGTGCCAGCAGCTTAGCCTCCGGGACAGCCTCCAACGAGCAGTACTTC. Its translation: CASSLASGTASNEQYF.

This chain joins TRBV7-3 and TRBJ2-1; D call uncertain. V lost 5 bases, J lost 5 bases, and 13 bases lay in between. Germline V gene lookup returns CDR1 SGHTA and CDR2 FQGTGA. The CDR3 totals 14 residues. The CDR3 DNA sequence: TGTGCCAGCAGCGCCAGCTCTAGAGACAATGAGCAGTTCTTC. Residues: CASSASSRDNEQFF.

The rearrangement uses TRBV10-3 and TRBJ1-4, with a tentative D call TRBD1 (5 bases). This CDR3 has 14 residues. Germline values: CDR1 ENHRY, CDR2 SYGVKD. V gave up 6 bases and J gave up 7 bases, with 15 bases separating them. The CDR3 protein is CAIRSTGDSEKLFF. In nucleotides, the CDR3 is TGTGCCATCAGATCTACAGGTGATAGTGAAAAACTGTTTTTT.

The chain combines TRBV27 with TRBJ1-2, with TRBD1 as a possible D gene (6 bases). V was pared by 6 bases and J by 6 bases, with 17 bases between. This CDR3 contains 14 residues. Germline loops: CDR1 MNHEY, CDR2 SMNVEV (reference sequence). CDR3 sequence (DNA): TGTGCCAGCAGACCGAGACAGGCGCCTGATGGCTACACCTTC. Its translation is CASRPRQAPDGYTF.

The J gene is TRBJ1-4, the V gene TRBV5-1; TRBD1 matches at 9 bases. This CDR3 region has 15 residues. CDR1 SGHRS and CDR2 YFSETQ come from the germline V gene. The V segment lost 0 bases and the J segment 8 bases; nucleotides outside the gene matches: 5. The CDR3 sequence is CASSLDGQGYEKLFF. In DNA, the CDR3 is TGCGCCAGCAGCTTGGATGGACAGGGGTACGAAAAACTGTTTTTT.

The chain carries TRBV2 and TRBJ2-2, with D perhaps TRBD1 (5 bases). Trimming stripped 5 bases from V and 0 bases from J, with 10 bases between. Germline V lookup: CDR1 SNHLY, CDR2 FYNNEI. The CDR3 loop spans 15 amino acids. In nucleotides, the CDR3 is TGTGCCAGCAGTCTCTCAGGGACGAACACCGGGGAGCTGTTTTTT. This encodes CASSLSGTNTGELFF.

Details on this clone: A much more abundant neighbour one base away suggests this may be a read error. V and J are TRBV6-2 or TRBV6-3 and TRBJ2-2, with 8 bases lining up with TRBD2. Unmatched junction bases numbered 9, after V lost 0 bases and J lost 12 bases. Germline V lookup: CDR1 MNHEY, CDR2 SVGEGT. There are 15 residues in the CDR3. As DNA, the CDR3 is TGTGCCAGCAGTTACTCTTCCTCCCCGGGGGGGAAGCTGTTTTTT. This codes for CASSYSSSPGGKLFF.

This chain links TRBV19 with TRBJ2-7, with TRBD1 matching 7 bases. CDR1 and CDR2 from the germline V gene are LNHDA and SQIVND (reference sequence). This CDR3 has 14 amino acids. The V gene end was trimmed by 3 bases and the J gene end by 3 bases; junction bases not matched to a gene: 5. The CDR3 sequence: CASSMGTDVYEQYF. The CDR3 nucleotides are TGTGCCAGTAGTATGGGGACAGACGTCTACGAGCAGTACTTC. The full variable domain, in which reference TRBV19 and TRBJ2-7 provide the parts outside the CDR3, is DGGITQSPKYLFRKEGQNVTLSCEQNLNHDAMYWYRQDPGQGLRLIYYSQIVNDFQKGDIAEGYSVSREKKESFPLTVTSAQKNPTAFYLCASSMGTDVYEQYFGPGTRLTVT.

This clone was detected a few times. The chain uses TRBV5-4 and TRBJ2-3, with TRBD2 as a possible D gene (5 bases). This CDR3 has 14 residues. Germline lookup yields CDR1 SGHNT and CDR2 YYREEE (reference sequence). Trimming cost V 4 bases and J 0 bases, with 9 bases left between them. CDR3 sequence (DNA): TGTGCCAGCAGCCCGGACTCAAGCACAGATACGCAGTATTTT. Its protein is CASSPDSSTDTQYF. Complete variable domain (other parts from reference TRBV5-4 and TRBJ2-3): ETGVTQSPTHLIKTRGQQVTLRCSSQSGHNTVSWYQQALGQGPQFIFQYYREEENGRGNFPPRFSGLQFPNYSSELNVNALELDDSALYLCASSPDSSTDTQYFGPGTRLTVL.

V gene TRBV5-6 combines with J gene TRBJ1-5; TRBD1 aligns across 8 bases. Germline V CDR1 and CDR2: SGHDT, YYEEEE. J was trimmed by 4 bases and V by 5 bases; bases with no gene match: 11. CDR3 length: 16 residues. CDR3 residues: CASSSYDRGFNQPQHF. The CDR3 nucleotides read TGTGCCAGCAGTTCTTACGACAGGGGCTTTAATCAGCCCCAGCATTTT.

The chain carries TRBV11-3 and TRBJ2-7; D is perhaps TRBD1 (6 bases). Trimming stripped 4 bases from V and 3 bases from J, with 19 bases between. CDR3 size: 16 residues. CDR1 and CDR2 (germline): SGHNT, YENEEA. The CDR3 protein is CASSSSPGTGHYEQYF. The DNA of the CDR3 is TGTGCCAGCAGCTCGAGTCCGGGAACAGGGCACTACGAGCAGTACTTC.

V gene TRBV24-1 combines with J gene TRBJ2-1, with 13 bases that match TRBD2. After removal of 3 bases from V and 7 bases from J, the junction contained 5 bases not matched to a gene. The CDR3 is 16 amino acids. The V gene's germline CDR1 is KGHDR and CDR2 SFDVKD. CDR3 sequence reads: CATSDMWTSGRNEQFF. CDR3 sequence (DNA): TGTGCCACCAGTGATATGTGGACTAGCGGGAGAAATGAGCAGTTCTTC.

The gene calls are TRBV7-9 and TRBJ1-4; TRBD1 agrees at 9 bases. Germline loops: CDR1 SEHNR, CDR2 FQNEAQ (reference sequence). The V and J ends lost 2 bases and 3 bases, in that order; junction bases with no gene match: 13. The CDR3 is 19 residues long. Here the CDR3 reads CASSLWAWDRESSNEKLFF. The CDR3 DNA sequence: TGTGCCAGCAGCTTATGGGCTTGGGACAGGGAGAGTTCTAATGAAAAACTGTTTTTT. The full variable domain, in which reference TRBV7-9 and TRBJ1-4 provide the parts outside the CDR3, is DTGVSQNPRHKITKRGQNVTFRCDPISEHNRLYWYRQTLGQGPEFLTYFQNEAQLEKSRLLSDRFSAERPKGSFSTLEIQRTEQGDSAMYLCASSLWAWDRESSNEKLFFGSGTQLSVL.

The rearrangement joins TRBV6-5 to TRBJ1-6; D perhaps matches TRBD1 (6 bases). The CDR3 is 14 residues long. Germline V gives CDR1 MNHEY, CDR2 SVGAGI. Trimming pared 6 bases from V and 6 bases from J, leaving 12 bases between. CDR3 sequence: CASSQTGLNSPLHF. CDR3 DNA: TGTGCCAGCAGCCAAACAGGGCTTAATTCACCCCTCCACTTT.

V is TRBV15 and J is TRBJ2-7; weak D call: TRBD2 (7 bases). Germline loops: CDR1 LNHNV, CDR2 YYDKDF (reference sequence). The V and J ends lost 5 bases and 0 bases respectively, with 14 bases between them. This CDR3 is built from 15 residues. The CDR3 loop is CATSGGGLSSYEQYF. As DNA, the CDR3 is TGTGCCACCAGCGGGGGGGGGCTCTCCTCCTACGAGCAGTACTTC.

The J gene is TRBJ2-3, the V gene TRBV7-2; 7 positions agree with TRBD2. Germline values: CDR1 SGHTA, CDR2 FQGNSA. The V segment lost 7 bases and the J segment 14 bases; nucleotides outside the gene matches: 15. The CDR3 runs to 13 residues. The CDR3 DNA follows: TGTGCCAGCACCCTAGGGAGGGAGAGGGGCTTGTATTTT. As protein: CASTLGRERGLYF.